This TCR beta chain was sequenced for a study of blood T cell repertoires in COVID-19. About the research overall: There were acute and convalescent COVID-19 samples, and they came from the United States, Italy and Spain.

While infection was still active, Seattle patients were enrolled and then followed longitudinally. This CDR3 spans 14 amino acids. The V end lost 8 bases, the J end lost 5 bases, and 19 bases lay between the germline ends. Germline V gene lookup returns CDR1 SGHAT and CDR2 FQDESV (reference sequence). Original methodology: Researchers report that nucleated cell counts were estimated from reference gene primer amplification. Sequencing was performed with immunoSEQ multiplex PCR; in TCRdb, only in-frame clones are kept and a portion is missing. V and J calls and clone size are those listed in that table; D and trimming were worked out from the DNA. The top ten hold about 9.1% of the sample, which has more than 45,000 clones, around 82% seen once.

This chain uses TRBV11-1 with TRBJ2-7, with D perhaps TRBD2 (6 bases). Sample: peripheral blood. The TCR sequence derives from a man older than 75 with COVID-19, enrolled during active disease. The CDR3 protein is CASVSGTPTNEQYF. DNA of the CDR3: TGTGCCAGCGTCTCCGGGACTCCGACCAACGAGCAGTACTTC. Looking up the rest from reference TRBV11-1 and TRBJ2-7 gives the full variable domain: EAEVAQSPRYKITEKSQAVAFWCDPISGHATLYWYRQILGQGPELLVQFQDESVVDDSQLPKDRFSAERLKGVDSTLKIQPAELGDSAMYLCASVSGTPTNEQYFGPGTRLTVT.